Each of the 11 T cell receptor beta chains below was sequenced from the same sample in a study of T cells in Graves' hyperthyroidism and ophthalmopathy. TCR beta CDR3 regions were amplified from RNA. A set of HTBI primers served as the primers for a first-round RT-PCR of the TCR CDR3. TCRdb itself ran the multiplex PCR reads through MiXCR, one entry per CDR3 protein. Of a few hundred thousand distinct CDR3 sequences listed, 20% to 25% are singletons. Material: blood. All receptors come from a woman in her seventies with Graves' ophthalmopathy.

The CDR3 DNA reads TGCAGCGTTGTCCAGGGCGCTGAAGCTTTCTTT. This encodes CSVVQGAEAFF. The chain recombines TRBV29-1 with TRBJ1-1, with D maybe TRBD1 (5 bases). This CDR3 contains 11 residues. The V gene's germline CDR1 is SQVTM and CDR2 ANQGSEA. The V and J ends lost 4 bases and 6 bases respectively, with 9 bases between them.

This clonotype was detected only a few times. The V call is TRBV6-1, the J call TRBJ1-1, with D possibly TRBD1 on 5 matching bases. Germline V gene lookup returns CDR1 MNHNS and CDR2 SASEGT. This CDR3 is 11 amino acids long. V dropped 7 bases and J dropped 10 bases, with 13 bases sitting between them. CDR3 loop: CASIAPGGAFF. CDR3 DNA sequence: TGTGCCAGCATCGCGCCCGGGGGAGCTTTCTTT.

This clonotype turned up a few times. The rearrangement links TRBV10-3 to TRBJ1-1, with D perhaps TRBD1 (5 bases). With 6 bases removed from V and 6 bases from J, the gap between germline ends came to 11 bases. Germline V lookup: CDR1 ENHRY, CDR2 SYGVKD. This CDR3 spans 12 amino acids. The CDR3 reads CAIRSWGAEAFF. For the CDR3, the DNA is TGTGCCATCAGATCTTGGGGGGCTGAAGCTTTCTTT.

The chain employs TRBV29-1 and TRBJ2-1; TRBD2 aligns across 11 bases. The V gene's germline CDR1 is SQVTM and CDR2 ANQGSEA. The V and J ends lost 7 bases and 7 bases, in that order; junction bases with no gene match: 9. The CDR3 is 14 residues long. The chain's CDR3 is CSARRASGRNEQFF. The CDR3 DNA sequence: TGCAGCGCCCGGCGAGCTAGCGGGAGGAATGAGCAGTTCTTC.

This clonotype has a handful of counts. The chain joins TRBV6-2 or TRBV6-3 to TRBJ1-1, with D possibly matching TRBD1 (6 bases). The CDR3 length is 16 residues. Trimming cost V 7 bases and J 5 bases, with 23 bases left between them. CDR1 and CDR2 from the germline V gene are MNHEY and SVGEGT. The CDR3 is CASILGGDPGRTEAFF. The DNA of the CDR3 is TGTGCCAGCATCCTAGGGGGAGATCCCGGGAGGACTGAAGCTTTCTTT.

This clonotype has more than one count but fewer than ten. This chain joins TRBV5-1 and TRBJ2-3; 12 bases align to TRBD2. V lost 2 bases to trimming and J lost 6 bases; unmatched junction nucleotides: 7. Germline lookup yields CDR1 SGHRS and CDR2 YFSETQ. The CDR3 is made up of 16 amino acids. The CDR3 sequence: CASSLLAGGPMDTQYF. CDR3 sequence (DNA): TGCGCCAGCAGCTTACTAGCGGGAGGACCGATGGATACGCAGTATTTT.

This clonotype has at least ten counts. V is TRBV7-2 and J is TRBJ2-1; D remains ambiguous. The germline CDR1 and CDR2 sequences are SGHTA and FQGNSA. The CDR3 spans 12 residues. Trimming shortened V by 5 bases and J by 8 bases, and 10 bases separated the two germline ends. The CDR3 sequence: CASSPNAYEQFF. The CDR3, as DNA: TGTGCCAGCAGCCCCAACGCCTATGAGCAGTTCTTC.

This clonotype showed up just a few times. This chain links TRBV6-2 or TRBV6-3 with TRBJ1-5, with TRBD1 as a possible D gene (5 bases). Germline V lookup: CDR1 MNHEY, CDR2 SVGEGT. Trimming took 7 bases from V and 6 from J, leaving 13 bases between them. The CDR3 spans 13 residues. The DNA for the CDR3 is TGTGCCAGCAATCCCAGCAGGGCTCAGCCCCAGCATTTT. It specifies CASNPSRAQPQHF.

This rearrangement joins TRBV6-2 or TRBV6-3 to TRBJ2-3; 9 bases are shared with TRBD1. From germline, CDR1 is MNHEY and CDR2 SVGEGT. The J segment lost 0 bases and the V segment lost 4 bases, leaving 14 bases of the junction unmatched. The CDR3 is 19 residues long. CDR3 in DNA: TGTGCCAGCAGTTTCCGGGACAGGGCGTCTATGGGTAGCACAGATACGCAGTATTTT. Translation: CASSFRDRASMGSTDTQYF.

This clonotype was seen only a few times. This chain links TRBV5-1 with TRBJ2-3, with a weak D call TRBD1 (5 bases). The germline V gene has CDR1 SGHRS and CDR2 YFSETQ. The CDR3 runs 13 residues. V lost 4 bases to trimming and J lost 4 bases, with 10 bases between them. DNA for the CDR3: TGCGCCAGCAGCGGTCCCAGGGCAGATACGCAGTATTTT. Translated, it gives CASSGPRADTQYF.

This clonotype showed up many times. This sequence joins TRBV27 and TRBJ2-2; 8 bases are shared with TRBD1. Trimming took 5 bases from V and 0 from J; bases not matched to a gene: 8. The CDR3 sequence is 17 residues long. Germline V gene sequence: CDR1 MNHEY, CDR2 SMNVEV (reference sequence). The CDR3 DNA sequence: TGTGCCAGCAGTACCGGGACAGGACTTTCGAACACCGGGGAGCTGTTTTTT. It translates to CASSTGTGLSNTGELFF.